This record concerns one T cell receptor beta chain sequence. Its antigen specificity is not known. Base qualities were left out, and no much larger clone turns up one base away. In the same sample, other DNA sequences code for this CDR3. The record originates from a study of CD8+ T cells in alopecia areata (dated by TCRdb to the late 2010s). Study-level background: To study T cell clonal expansion in alopecia areata, the researchers applied high-throughput TCRbeta sequencing to both the C3H/HeJ mouse model and human patients. Scalp tissue and sorted CD4+ and CD8+ peripheral blood T cells from patchy and totalis/universalis alopecia areata patients and from healthy controls were covered by human TCRbeta sequencing. Scalp clonality was compared across normal scalp (n=4), patchy alopecia areata scalp (n=8), and alopecia totalis/universalis scalp (n=8). The RNA source kit depended on sample type: the PAXgene miRNA kit for fixed scalp, the miRNeasy kit for PBMCs, and the RNeasy kit for mouse skin. immunoSEQ multiplex PCR using 35 Vbeta forward primers and 13 Jbeta reverse primers was used to amplify TCRbeta CDR3 regions. The investigation overall reported the following: Resident alphabeta T cells in normal human skin are also sequenced, complicating scalp TCR repertoire analysis, unlike mouse skin dominated by gammadelta T cells. Compared with normal scalp, lesional scalp, particularly in alopecia totalis/universalis, had higher clonality and more expanded CD8+ clones, which suggests antigenic drive. Compared with mice, TCR sequences shared between patients were less clear, possibly partly because of HLA diversity across the patient population.

The method behind the library was the immunoSEQ multiplex PCR assay. RNA was extracted from all samples and reverse transcribed into cDNA, which served as template for TCR sequencing. SuperScript III was used for first-strand cDNA synthesis, primed with a 2:1 mix of oligo-dT and random hexamers. A synthetic immune receptor repertoire was used to assess amplification bias, and residual bias was removed computationally. Per the authors' processing: Raw reads were preprocessed to remove errors, and CDR3 was defined according to IMGT conventions as the region from the conserved cysteine to phenylalanine. To get clonality, Shannon entropy was normalized by log2 of the number of productive unique TCRs and the result was subtracted from 1. Scalp TCRbeta sequences were cross-referenced with sorted blood CD4 and CD8 repertoires so that the CD4 or CD8 identity of scalp clones could be inferred. TCRdb took over this immuneACCESS table, retaining in-frame rearrangements with V and J assigned. Such tables are incomplete; in checked studies, under half of the missing clones stem from an unresolved V gene, and the remainder is unexplained. V, J and clone size derive from that table, while D and trimming were established from the DNA sequence. A total of about 110,000 clones appear in this sample, approximately 61% of them only once. 20% to 25% of the sample lies in the top ten.

Lesional scalp punch biopsies and peripheral blood were collected from alopecia areata patients. PBMCs were isolated by density centrifugation and stained for CD3, CD4 and CD8, and CD4+ and CD8+ T cells were sorted on a FACSAria. As part of a multicenter biomarker study, untreated alopecia areata patients were recruited. In 5 or 6 patients from the biomarker study, blood CD8+ T cells were sorted further into NKG2D-low and NKG2D-high fractions. Sequences SEHNR (CDR1) and FQNEAQ (CDR2) are obtained from the germline V gene (reference sequence). From the cysteine through the phenylalanine, the CDR3 covers 12 amino acids. Only the CDR3 DNA stays, 36 bases, in frame from base 1. Cut back by 1 base and 7 bases, the V and J ends lie 5 bases apart.

Sequencing was carried out using NKG2D-low CD8+ T cells sorted from blood. What this sample's cell subset or site label stands for: sorted CD8+ NKG2D-low blood T cells. The V and J genes are TRBV7-9 and TRBJ2-1; the D gene cannot be named for sure. This TCR derives from a human donor with alopecia areata. The CDR3 corresponds to CASSLVGNEQFF. The DNA reads TGTGCCAGCAGCTTAGTGGGAAATGAGCAGTTCTTC.